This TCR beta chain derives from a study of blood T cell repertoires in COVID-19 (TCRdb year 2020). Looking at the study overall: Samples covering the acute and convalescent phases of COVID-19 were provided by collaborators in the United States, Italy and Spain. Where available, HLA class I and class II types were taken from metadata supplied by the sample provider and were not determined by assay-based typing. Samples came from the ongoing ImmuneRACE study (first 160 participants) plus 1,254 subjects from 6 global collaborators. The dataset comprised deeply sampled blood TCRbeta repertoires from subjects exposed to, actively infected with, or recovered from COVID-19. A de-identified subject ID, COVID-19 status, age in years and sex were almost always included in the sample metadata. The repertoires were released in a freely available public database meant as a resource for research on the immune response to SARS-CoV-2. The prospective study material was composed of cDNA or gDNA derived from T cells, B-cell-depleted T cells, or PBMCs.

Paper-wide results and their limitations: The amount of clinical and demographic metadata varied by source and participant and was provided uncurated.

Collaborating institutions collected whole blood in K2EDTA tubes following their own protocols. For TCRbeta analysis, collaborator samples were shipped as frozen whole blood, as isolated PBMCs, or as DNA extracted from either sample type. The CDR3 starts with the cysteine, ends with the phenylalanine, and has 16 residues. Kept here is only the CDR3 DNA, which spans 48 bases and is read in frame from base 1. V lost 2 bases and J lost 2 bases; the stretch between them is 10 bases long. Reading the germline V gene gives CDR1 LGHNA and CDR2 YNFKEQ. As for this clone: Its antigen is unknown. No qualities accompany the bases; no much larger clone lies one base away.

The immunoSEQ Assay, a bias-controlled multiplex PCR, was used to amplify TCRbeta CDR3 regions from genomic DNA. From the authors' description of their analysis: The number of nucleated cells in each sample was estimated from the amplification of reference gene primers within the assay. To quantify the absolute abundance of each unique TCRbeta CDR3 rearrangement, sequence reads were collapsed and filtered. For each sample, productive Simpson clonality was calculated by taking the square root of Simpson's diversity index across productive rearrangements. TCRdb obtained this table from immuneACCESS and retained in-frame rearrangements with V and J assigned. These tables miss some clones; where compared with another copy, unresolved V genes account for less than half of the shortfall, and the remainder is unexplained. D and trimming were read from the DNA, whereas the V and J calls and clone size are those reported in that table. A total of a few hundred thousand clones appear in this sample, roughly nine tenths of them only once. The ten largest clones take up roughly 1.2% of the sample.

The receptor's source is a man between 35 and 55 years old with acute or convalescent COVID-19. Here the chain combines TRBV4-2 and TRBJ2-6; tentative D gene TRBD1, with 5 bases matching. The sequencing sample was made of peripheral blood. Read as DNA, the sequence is TGTGCCAGCAGCCAACTGGGGCTGGCTGGGGCCAACGTCCTGACTTTC. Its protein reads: CASSQLGLAGANVLTF.